The 24 T cell receptor beta chains in this list originate from one sample, sequenced in a study of naive and memory T cell subsets. The beta constant-region primer was an equimolar mix of two oligonucleotides covering TRBC1 and TRBC2. Ligated cDNA was amplified by four rounds of PCR with nested alpha and beta constant-region primers and SP2. TCRdb re-called the UMI-ligation and nested PCR reads with MiXCR, one entry per CDR3 protein. This table holds some 110,000 distinct CDR3 sequences, roughly 36% found once. Sequenced sample: central memory CD4+ T cells from blood. These receptors all stem from a human donor in good health.

This clonotype was recorded a few times. The gene calls are TRBV30 and TRBJ2-7, with 7 bases fitting TRBD1. Looked up from germline, CDR1 is GTSNPN and CDR2 is SVGIG (reference sequence). CDR3 length equals 15 residues. Trimming removed 0 bases from V and 3 bases from J; junction bases left unmatched: 8. Written as DNA, the CDR3 is TGTGCCTGGAGTGTTCCCTGGAACAGGGGCTACGAGCAGTACTTC. Translating it yields CAWSVPWNRGYEQYF. Complete variable domain (other parts from reference TRBV30 and TRBJ2-7): SQTIHQWPATLVQPVGSPLSLECTVEGTSNPNLYWYRQAAGRGLQLLFYSVGIGQISSEVPQNLSASRPQDRQFILSSKKLLLSDSGFYLCAWSVPWNRGYEQYFGPGTRLTVT.

The chain uses TRBV6-1 and TRBJ2-1, with 11 bases fitting TRBD1. This CDR3 is built from 13 residues. Looked up from germline, CDR1 is MNHNS and CDR2 is SASEGT. J lost 9 bases, V lost 6 bases, and 4 bases had no gene match. For the CDR3, the DNA is TGTGCCAGCAGGGACAGGGGGCGCGGTGAGCAGTTCTTC. Its protein is CASRDRGRGEQFF.

V and J are TRBV28 and TRBJ2-3; tentative D call: TRBD2 (6 bases). V was trimmed by 8 bases and J by 0 bases, leaving 9 bases between them. CDR3 length: 13 residues. CDR1 is MDHEN, CDR2 SYDVKM, per germline. CDR3 DNA sequence: TGTGCCAGCGCGGACTATAGCACAGATACGCAGTATTTT. Amino acids: CASADYSTDTQYF.

The gene calls are TRBV5-1 and TRBJ2-1; 7 bases are a match to TRBD2. Unmatched junction bases numbered 5, after V lost 0 bases and J lost 5 bases. The CDR3 totals 15 residues. The germline CDR1 and CDR2 sequences are SGHRS and YFSETQ. CDR3 nucleotides: TGCGCCAGCAGCTTGGGGGAGGGTGCCAACAATGAGCAGTTCTTC. Its protein is CASSLGEGANNEQFF. The full variable domain, completed using reference TRBV5-1 and TRBJ2-1, is KAGVTQTPRYLIKTRGQQVTLSCSPISGHRSVSWYQQTPGQGLQFLFEYFSETQRNKGNFPGRFSGRQFSNSRSEMNVSTLELGDSALYLCASSLGEGANNEQFFGPGTRLTVL.

This rearrangement joins TRBV20-1 to TRBJ2-7; D possibly corresponds to TRBD2 (7 bases). This CDR3 is 14 amino acids long. Trimming shortened V by 5 bases and J by 1 base, and 15 bases separated the two germline ends. Germline V CDR1 and CDR2: DFQATT, SNEGSKA (reference sequence). CDR3 DNA: TGCAGTGCTCCTATCAGGGGACTATCCTACGAGCAGTACTTC. This codes for CSAPIRGLSYEQYF.

The chain uses TRBV28 and TRBJ2-1; TRBD2 agrees at 14 bases. With V trimmed by 3 bases and J by 4 bases, 11 bases remained unmatched. CDR3 length: 19 amino acids. Germline-derived CDR1 and CDR2 are MDHEN and SYDVKM. CDR3 nucleotide sequence: TGTGCCAGCAGTTTGCCCGGGACTAGCGGGAGTTTCTCGTACAATGAGCAGTTCTTC. As protein: CASSLPGTSGSFSYNEQFF. Variable domain in full (rest from reference TRBV28 and TRBJ2-1): DVKVTQSSRYLVKRTGEKVFLECVQDMDHENMFWYRQDPGLGLRLIYFSYDVKMKEKGDIPEGYSVSREKKERFSLILESASTNQTSMYLCASSLPGTSGSFSYNEQFFGPGTRLTVL.

This clonotype was seen more than once but under ten times. In DNA, the CDR3 is TGTGCCAGCAGCGTAGCCGGGACGGACTACGAGCAGTACTTC. Translation gives CASSVAGTDYEQYF. The J gene is TRBJ2-7, the V gene TRBV9; D assignment may be TRBD1 or TRBD2 (5 bases each). V dropped 0 bases and J dropped 3 bases, with 10 bases sitting between them. Per the germline V gene, CDR1 is SGDLS and CDR2 is YYNGEE. The CDR3 sequence is 14 residues long.

This clonotype was seen a handful of times. The chain uses TRBV19 and TRBJ2-1; D may correspond to TRBD1 or TRBD2 (6 bases each). With 6 bases removed from V and 3 bases from J, the gap between germline ends came to 15 bases. The CDR3 covers 15 residues. Germline loops: CDR1 LNHDA, CDR2 SQIVND (reference sequence). The CDR3 DNA follows: TGTGCCAGTAGCCCCGGAGGGGGTATCTACAATGAGCAGTTCTTC. Protein product: CASSPGGGIYNEQFF.

The chain couples TRBV20-1 to TRBJ2-7, with 8 nucleotides matching TRBD2. After removal of 6 bases from V and 6 bases from J, the junction contained 13 bases not matched to a gene. Germline V gives CDR1 DFQATT, CDR2 SNEGSKA (reference sequence). CDR3 length equals 14 residues. The CDR3 DNA reads as TGCAGTGCCCCTCCTCGCGGGGGGCTGGGCGAGCAGTACTTC. Translated: CSAPPRGGLGEQYF.

The J gene is TRBJ2-7, the V gene TRBV18; 8 bases map to TRBD1. V dropped 5 bases and J dropped 6; count of bases not matched to a gene: 12. CDR1 and CDR2 (germline): KGHSH, LQKENI. This CDR3 region has 15 residues. CDR3 protein: CASSIAKAGGLEQYF. The CDR3 nucleotides read TGTGCCAGCTCAATCGCCAAGGCAGGGGGCCTCGAGCAGTACTTC.

This clonotype was detected once. The chain has TRBV6-1 and TRBJ2-1; 9 bases agree with TRBD1. The CDR3 has 19 residues. The germline gives CDR1 MNHNS, CDR2 SASEGT. With 6 bases clipped from V and 0 bases from J, the junction kept 15 bases outside the gene matches. The CDR3 bases are TGTGCCAGCAGCTCAAAGACAGGGGGTGGATTCAGCTCCTACAATGAGCAGTTCTTC. This encodes CASSSKTGGGFSSYNEQFF.

This clonotype has a handful of counts. The V call is TRBV5-1, the J call TRBJ1-5; tentatively, D is TRBD1 (5 bases). V was clipped by 2 bases and J by 7 bases, with 16 bases between them. CDR3 length: 15 amino acids. Germline values: CDR1 SGHRS, CDR2 YFSETQ. This CDR3 is CASSLSGGRAQPQHF. The CDR3 coding sequence is TGCGCCAGCAGCTTATCGGGTGGCAGGGCGCAGCCCCAGCATTTT.

This clonotype was seen a single time. The chain employs TRBV6-6 and TRBJ2-7; 7 positions agree with TRBD1. V lost 7 bases, J lost 1 base, and 4 bases stayed unmatched. The length of the CDR3 is 13 residues. Germline V CDR1 and CDR2: MNHNY, SVGAGI (reference sequence). As DNA, the CDR3 is TGTGCCAGCAATACGGGACAGTCCTACGAGCAGTACTTC. Translation: CASNTGQSYEQYF.

This clonotype was counted a single time. V is TRBV6-6 and J is TRBJ2-7; D is possibly TRBD2 (7 bases). The germline gives CDR1 MNHNY, CDR2 SVGAGI (reference sequence). The CDR3 totals 14 residues. Trimming shortened V by 6 bases and J by 5 bases, and 17 bases separated the two germline ends. DNA of the CDR3: TGTGCCAGCAGCCTTGGGAGGGGGGTCAACGAGCAGTACTTC. Translated, it gives CASSLGRGVNEQYF.

This sequence joins TRBV14 and TRBJ2-1; 12 nucleotides match TRBD2. CDR1 and CDR2 (germline): SGHDN, FVKESK. V was clipped by 4 bases and J by 8 bases; unmatched bases: 9. This CDR3 contains 16 residues. The CDR3 sequence is CASSPIGLAGPYEQFF. The CDR3 DNA follows: TGTGCCAGCAGCCCCATAGGACTAGCGGGACCTTATGAGCAGTTCTTC.

This clonotype was seen a handful of times. This chain uses TRBV20-1 with TRBJ1-1; TRBD1 might be the D (6 bases). The CDR3 has 10 residues. CDR1 and CDR2 (germline): DFQATT, SNEGSKA (reference sequence). The CDR3 loop reads CTTGGQKAFF. Here the CDR3 DNA reads TGCACCACCGGGGGGCAGAAAGCTTTCTTT.

CDR3 coding DNA: TGTGCCAGCAGCCGGCCTACAGGGGAAGAGACCCAGTACTTC. Translating it yields CASSRPTGEETQYF. This chain connects TRBV6-5 to TRBJ2-5; 7 nucleotides match TRBD1. Germline V CDR1 and CDR2: MNHEY, SVGAGI. V lost 6 bases, J lost 3 bases, and 7 bases stayed unmatched. The CDR3 has 14 amino acids.

V gene TRBV29-1 combines with J gene TRBJ1-2, with a tentative D call TRBD1 (6 bases). The CDR3 consists of 14 residues. V was pared by 7 bases and J by 2 bases, with 17 bases between. CDR1 is SQVTM and CDR2 is ANQGSEA in the germline V gene. CDR3 sequence: CSALGRGANYGYTF. The CDR3 nucleotides read TGCAGCGCCCTGGGGCGGGGGGCAAACTATGGCTACACCTTC.

This sequence joins TRBV6-1 and TRBJ1-5; D not resolved. The CDR3 runs to 13 residues. The germline V gene has CDR1 MNHNS and CDR2 SASEGT. Deletions cut 10 bases from V and 7 bases from J, with 17 bases between. The CDR3 bases are TGTGCCAACGGCGCGGGGTTGTCGCAGCCCCAGCATTTT. The encoded protein is CANGAGLSQPQHF.

This chain uses TRBV29-1 with TRBJ2-1, with 8 bases identical to TRBD2. Trimming cost V 7 bases and J 1 base; bases outside gene matches: 6. The CDR3 consists of 14 residues. CDR1 SQVTM and CDR2 ANQGSEA come from the germline V gene. The CDR3 sequence: CSASAGGSYNEQFF. CDR3 nucleotides: TGCAGCGCCAGCGCGGGAGGATCCTACAATGAGCAGTTCTTC.

The genes are TRBV27 and TRBJ2-7; D not resolved. V lost 6 bases and J 3 bases, leaving 9 bases between the germline ends. The germline V gene has CDR1 MNHEY and CDR2 SMNVEV (reference sequence). The CDR3 runs to 12 residues. The CDR3 DNA follows: TGTGCCAGCAGGGATCCCCACTACGAGCAGTACTTC. This sequence encodes CASRDPHYEQYF.

A few counts support this clonotype. This CDR3 reads CASSLGRETQYF. The DNA of the CDR3 is TGTGCCAGCAGCTTAGGGAGGGAGACCCAGTACTTC. The chain employs TRBV5-4 and TRBJ2-5, with TRBD2 as a possible D gene (6 bases). Trimming cost V 2 bases and J 5 bases, with 7 bases left between them. Germline lookup yields CDR1 SGHNT and CDR2 YYREEE (reference sequence). The CDR3 contains 12 residues.

The gene calls are TRBV27 and TRBJ2-7; D not resolved. CDR3 size: 15 residues. V was cut by 2 bases and J by 1 base, with 12 bases left in between. The germline gives CDR1 MNHEY, CDR2 SMNVEV (reference sequence). The CDR3 spells CASSLGSEPSYEQYF. CDR3 DNA sequence: TGTGCCAGCAGTTTAGGGTCTGAGCCGTCCTACGAGCAGTACTTC.

This clonotype was counted a few times. The chain carries TRBV9 and TRBJ1-3; D might be TRBD1 (5 bases). Per germline, CDR1 SGDLS and CDR2 YYNGEE. Trimming shortened V by 3 bases and J by 3 bases, and 16 bases separated the two germline ends. The CDR3 covers 16 residues. The CDR3 is CASSARPEGRGNTIYF. CDR3 bases: TGTGCCAGCAGCGCCCGACCCGAGGGACGTGGAAACACCATATATTTT. Using reference TRBV9 and TRBJ1-3 for the parts outside the CDR3, the full variable domain is DSGVTQTPKHLITATGQRVTLRCSPRSGDLSVYWYQQSLDQGLQFLIQYYNGEERAKGNILERFSAQQFPDLHSELNLSSLELGDSALYFCASSARPEGRGNTIYFGEGSWLTVV.